This T cell receptor (beta chain) was captured in a study of shared clonotypes between healthy human individuals. Worth noting for this clone: Its matching antigen is unknown.

Data came from immunoSEQ multiplex PCR; TCRdb stores just in-frame clones and leaves some out. The sample records about 2.4 million clones, roughly 93% being singletons. Study-level results: Lower generation probabilities were found for non-shared clonotypes than for those shared by all four donors.

This CDR3 contains 15 residues. Germline V gene data show CDR1 as SEHNR and CDR2 as FQNEAQ (reference sequence). The trim removed 1 base at V and 1 base at J, leaving 1 base unmatched. The sample was naive CD4+ T cells from PBMCs. Subset defined: CD45RA+ positively selected. The source of this sequence is a man aged 18 to 29 in good health. Some clones in this sample may be carry-over from other donors' samples. The chain has TRBV7-9 and TRBJ2-1, with TRBD1 matching 7 bases. CDR3 in DNA: TGTGCCAGCAGCTTAGAGGGGGCTTCCTACAATGAGCAGTTCTTC. This sequence encodes CASSLEGASYNEQFF.